These 10 T cell receptor beta chains were all obtained from the same sample, sequenced in a study of tumor and adjacent non-tumor tissue in lung cancer (dated by TCRdb to 2016 to 2019). Library generation was performed with multiplex PCR. TCRdb names Illumina HiSeq 2500 as the instrument used. Following protocols modified from ARM-PCR, the researchers constructed TCRbeta libraries through three rounds of nested PCR with primers (Table S4). Through fastp at Q25 and MiXCR, TCRdb rebuilt clones from the public reads, retaining in-frame beta chains. One record per CDR3 amino acid sequence lists the most common genes and DNA. Counted in this sample were 55,000 to 75,000 distinct CDR3 sequences; 60% of them appeared once. The leading ten clones occupy 20% to 25% of the sample. Bulk unsorted tissue served as the source for RNA extraction, and RNA quality was assessed using a NanoDrop ND-1000 and an Agilent 2100.

Sequencing used lung tumor tissue. The receptors were sampled from a man in his fifties or sixties with non-small cell lung cancer.

The sample holds one count of this clonotype. One base away lies a much larger clone, so this may be a sequencing read error. The rearrangement joins TRBV6-1 to TRBJ1-5, with TRBD1 as a possible D gene (5 bases). The V and J ends lost 7 bases and 2 bases respectively, with 21 bases between them. Germline V gives CDR1 MNHNS, CDR2 SASEGT. CDR3 length: 17 residues. The CDR3 sequence: CASNPGLFVAGNQPQHF. CDR3 in DNA: TGTGCCAGCAATCCGGGACTCTTCGTCGCGGGCAATCAGCCCCAGCATTTT.

Concerning this clonotype itself: Given a much more abundant clone one base away, this may be a read error. The chain uses TRBV4-1 and TRBJ2-3; no clear D gene. CDR3 size: 13 residues. Germline lookup yields CDR1 MGHRA and CDR2 YSYEKL. V lost 0 bases and J lost 8, with 9 bases in between. CDR3 bases: TGCGCCAGCAGCCAAGAAGTCGGCCCTACGCAGTATTTT. Residues: CASSQEVGPTQYF.

The CDR3 nucleotides read TGCAGTGCTAGAGCCACAGGGCGTCTAAGCGTCACTGAAGCTTTCTTT. Amino acids: CSARATGRLSVTEAFF. The gene calls are TRBV20-1 and TRBJ1-1; tentatively, D is TRBD1 (6 bases). CDR3 length equals 16 residues. Trimming stripped 1 base from V and 4 bases from J, with 19 bases between. CDR1 and CDR2 from the germline V gene are DFQATT and SNEGSKA (reference sequence).

This clonotype came up a few times. The gene calls are TRBV2 and TRBJ1-2; D unresolved. CDR3 length: 14 residues. Trimming left V 8 bases short and J 8 bases short, with 21 bases between. From germline, CDR1 is SNHLY and CDR2 FYNNEI. CDR3 nucleotide sequence: TGTGCCAGCCGAGGAAGCACCACCACGGGAGGCTACACCTTC. This translates into CASRGSTTTGGYTF.

Notes on this clonotype: One end of the junction varies from germline; a read error may be responsible. This chain connects TRBV4-1 to TRBJ1-1, with D maybe TRBD1 (5 bases). Germline CDR1 and CDR2: MGHRA and YSYEKL. The CDR3 has 15 amino acids. The CDR3, as DNA: TGCGCCGGCAGCCAAGACCGATGGGGCAAGACTGAAACTTTCTTT. It specifies CAGSQDRWGKTETFF.

This clonotype was picked up a small number of times. One base away lies a much larger clone, so this may be a sequencing read error. The CDR3: CASNRSGSNDEQFF. Here the CDR3 DNA reads TGTGCCAGCAACCGTAGCGGGAGCAATGATGAGCAGTTCTTC. V gene TRBV5-4 combines with J gene TRBJ2-1, with 9 bases fitting TRBD2. V lost 6 bases, J lost 8 bases, and 9 bases stayed unmatched. Germline values: CDR1 SGHNT, CDR2 YYREEE (reference sequence). The CDR3 extends over 14 amino acids.

The chain is built from TRBV7-8 and TRBJ2-3; 13 nucleotides align to TRBD2. Germline V CDR1 and CDR2: SGHVS, FQNEAQ. The CDR3 extends over 18 amino acids. V was clipped by 4 bases and J by 6 bases; unmatched bases: 13. In nucleotides, the CDR3 is TGTGCCAGCAGCTCCGGACTAGCGGGGGAGGTTCACACCGATACGCAGTATTTT. Amino acid sequence: CASSSGLAGEVHTDTQYF.

This clonotype occurred a few times. The rearrangement links TRBV20-1 to TRBJ2-7; TRBD2 aligns across 7 bases. The trim removed 3 bases at V and 7 bases at J, leaving 9 bases unmatched. The CDR3 spans 13 residues. Germline values: CDR1 DFQATT, CDR2 SNEGSKA (reference sequence). The CDR3 sequence is CSARPGLVGEQYF. The CDR3 DNA reads as TGCAGTGCTAGGCCCGGACTAGTGGGGGAGCAGTACTTC.

Ten or more counts support this clonotype. This chain links TRBV6-2 or TRBV6-3 with TRBJ2-7, with D unresolved. V was cut by 2 bases and J by 3 bases, with 11 bases left in between. In germline, CDR1 is MNHEY, CDR2 SVGEGT. The CDR3 is made up of 14 amino acids. The CDR3 DNA follows: TGTGCCAGCAGTTACCACGACCTAGGCTACGAGCAGTACTTC. Protein product: CASSYHDLGYEQYF.

The chain recombines TRBV5-6 with TRBJ1-3; D remains ambiguous. CDR3 length: 14 amino acids. The ends were cut back, 2 bases at V and 8 bases at J, with 14 bases in the middle. The germline CDR1 and CDR2 sequences are SGHDT and YYEEEE. CDR3 protein: CASSFPTRPDTIYF. The CDR3 region has the DNA TGTGCCAGCAGCTTTCCAACACGGCCGGACACCATATATTTT.